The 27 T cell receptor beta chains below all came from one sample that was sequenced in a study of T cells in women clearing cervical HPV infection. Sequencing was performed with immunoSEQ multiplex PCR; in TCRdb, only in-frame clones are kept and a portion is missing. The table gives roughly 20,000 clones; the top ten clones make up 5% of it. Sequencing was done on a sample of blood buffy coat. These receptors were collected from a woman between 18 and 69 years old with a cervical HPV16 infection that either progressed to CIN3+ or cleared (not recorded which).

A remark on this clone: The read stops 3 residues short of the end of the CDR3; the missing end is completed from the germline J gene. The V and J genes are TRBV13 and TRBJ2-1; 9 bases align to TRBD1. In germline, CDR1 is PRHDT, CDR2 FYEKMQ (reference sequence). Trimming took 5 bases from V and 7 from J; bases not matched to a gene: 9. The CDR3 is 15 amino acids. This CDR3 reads CASSPPGTGINEQFF. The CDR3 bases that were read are TGTGCCAGCAGCCCCCCCGGGACAGGGATAAATGAG.

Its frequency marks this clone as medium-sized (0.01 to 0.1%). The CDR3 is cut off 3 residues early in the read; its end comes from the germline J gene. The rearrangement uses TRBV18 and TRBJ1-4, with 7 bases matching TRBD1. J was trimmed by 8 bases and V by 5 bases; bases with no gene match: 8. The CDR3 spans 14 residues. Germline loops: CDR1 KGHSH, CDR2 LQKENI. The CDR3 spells CASSITGVGEKLFF. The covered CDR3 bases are TGTGCCAGCTCAATCACAGGGGTCGGGGAAAAA.

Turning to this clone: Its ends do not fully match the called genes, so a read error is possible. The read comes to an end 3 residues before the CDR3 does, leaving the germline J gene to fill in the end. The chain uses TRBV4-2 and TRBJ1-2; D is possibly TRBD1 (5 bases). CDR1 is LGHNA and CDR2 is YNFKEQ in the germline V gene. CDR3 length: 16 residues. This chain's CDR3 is CASSQDLGGEDHGYTF. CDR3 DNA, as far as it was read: TGCGCCAGCAGCCAAGATCTCGGAGGGGAGGACCATGGC.

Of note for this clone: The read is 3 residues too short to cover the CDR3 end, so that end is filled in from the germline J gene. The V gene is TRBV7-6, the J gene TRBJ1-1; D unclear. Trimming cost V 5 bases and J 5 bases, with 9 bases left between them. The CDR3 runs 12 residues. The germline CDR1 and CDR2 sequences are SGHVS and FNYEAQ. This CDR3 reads CASSGGGTEAFF. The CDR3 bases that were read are TGTGCCAGCAGCGGCGGTGGGACTGAA. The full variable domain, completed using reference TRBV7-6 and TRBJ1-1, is GAGVSQSPRYKVTKRGQDVALRCDPISGHVSLYWYRQALGQGPEFLTYFNYEAQQDKSGLPNDRFSAERPEGSISTLTIQRTEQRDSAMYRCASSGGGTEAFFGQGTRLTVV.

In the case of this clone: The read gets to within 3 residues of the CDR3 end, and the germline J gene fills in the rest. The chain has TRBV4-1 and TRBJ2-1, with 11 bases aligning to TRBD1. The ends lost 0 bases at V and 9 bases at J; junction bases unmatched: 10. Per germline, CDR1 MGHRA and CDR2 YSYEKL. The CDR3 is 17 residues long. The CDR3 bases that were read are TGCGCCAGCAGCCAAGATCCACCCCGGACAGGGGGCGTTGAG. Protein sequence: CASSQDPPRTGGVE. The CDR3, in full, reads CASSQDPPRTGGVEQFF.

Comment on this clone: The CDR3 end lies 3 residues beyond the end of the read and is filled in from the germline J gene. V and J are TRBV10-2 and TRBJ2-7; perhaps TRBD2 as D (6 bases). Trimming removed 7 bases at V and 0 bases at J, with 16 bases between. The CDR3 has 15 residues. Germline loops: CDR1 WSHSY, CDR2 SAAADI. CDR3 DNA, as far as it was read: TGCGCCAGCACCCGACGCGGGGAGGCCTCCTACGAG. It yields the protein CASTRRGEASYE. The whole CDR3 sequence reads CASTRRGEASYEQYF.

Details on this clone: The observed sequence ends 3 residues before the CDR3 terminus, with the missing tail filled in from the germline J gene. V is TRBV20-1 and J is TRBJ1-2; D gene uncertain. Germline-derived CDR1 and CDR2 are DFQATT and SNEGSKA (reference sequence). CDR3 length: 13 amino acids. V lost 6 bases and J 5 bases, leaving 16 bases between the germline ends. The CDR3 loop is CSAPSPDSYGYTF. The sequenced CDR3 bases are TGCAGTGCCCCCTCACCGGACTCATATGGC.

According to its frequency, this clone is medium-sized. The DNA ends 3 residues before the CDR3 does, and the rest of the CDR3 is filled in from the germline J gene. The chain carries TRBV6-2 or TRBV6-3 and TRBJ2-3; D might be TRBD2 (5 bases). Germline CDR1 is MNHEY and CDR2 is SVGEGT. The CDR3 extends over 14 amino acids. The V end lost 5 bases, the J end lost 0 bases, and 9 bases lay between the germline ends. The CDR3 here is CASSPTGSTDTQYF. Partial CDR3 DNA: TGTGCCAGCAGTCCCACGGGGAGCACAGATACG.

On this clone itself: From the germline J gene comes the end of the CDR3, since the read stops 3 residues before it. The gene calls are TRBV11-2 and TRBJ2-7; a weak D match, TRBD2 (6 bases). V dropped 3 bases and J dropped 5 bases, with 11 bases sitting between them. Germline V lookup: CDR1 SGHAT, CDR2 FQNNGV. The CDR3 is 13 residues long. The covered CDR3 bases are TGTGCCAGCAGCTTTGGGGGGTTGGACGAG. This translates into CASSFGGLDE. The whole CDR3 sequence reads CASSFGGLDEQYF. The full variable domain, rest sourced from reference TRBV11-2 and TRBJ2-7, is EAGVAQSPRYKIIEKRQSVAFWCNPISGHATLYWYQQILGQGPKLLIQFQNNGVVDDSQLPKDRFSAERLKGVDSTLKIQPAKLEDSAVYLCASSFGGLDEQYFGPGTRLTVT.

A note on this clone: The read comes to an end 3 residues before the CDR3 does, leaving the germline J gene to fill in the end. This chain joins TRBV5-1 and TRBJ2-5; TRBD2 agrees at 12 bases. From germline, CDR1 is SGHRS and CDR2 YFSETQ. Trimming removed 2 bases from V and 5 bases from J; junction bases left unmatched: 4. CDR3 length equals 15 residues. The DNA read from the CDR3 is TGCGCCAGCAGCTTCACTAGCGGGGGGATGGAGACC. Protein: CASSFTSGGMET. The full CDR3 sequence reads CASSFTSGGMETQYF.

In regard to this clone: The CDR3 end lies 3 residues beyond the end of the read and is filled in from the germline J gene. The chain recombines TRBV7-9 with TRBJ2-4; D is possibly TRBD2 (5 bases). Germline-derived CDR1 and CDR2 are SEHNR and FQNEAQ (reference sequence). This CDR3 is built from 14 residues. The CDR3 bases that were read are TGTGCCAGCAGCTTAGCGGACTGGCTCTATGGT. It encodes CASSLADWLYG. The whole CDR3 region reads CASSLADWLYGQYF.

This chain's CDR3 is CAISESRGGTGELFF. Partial CDR3 DNA: TGTGCCATCAGTGAGTCGAGGGGTGGTACCGGGGAG. The chain couples TRBV10-3 to TRBJ2-2; D possibly matches TRBD1 or TRBD2 (5 bases each). The CDR3 goes on 3 residues after the read ends, and that part is filled in from the germline J gene. The CDR3 length is 15 residues. Looked up from germline, CDR1 is ENHRY and CDR2 is SYGVKD. V was trimmed by 0 bases and J by 5 bases, leaving 10 bases between them.

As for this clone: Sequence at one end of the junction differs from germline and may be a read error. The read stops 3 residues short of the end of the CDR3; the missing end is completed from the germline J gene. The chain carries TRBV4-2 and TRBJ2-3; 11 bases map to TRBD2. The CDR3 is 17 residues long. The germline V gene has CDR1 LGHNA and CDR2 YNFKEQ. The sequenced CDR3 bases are TGCGCCAGCAGCCAAGATGGTAGCGGGGGGGGTGCAGATACG. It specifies CASSQDGSGGGADT. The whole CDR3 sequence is CASSQDGSGGGADTQYF.

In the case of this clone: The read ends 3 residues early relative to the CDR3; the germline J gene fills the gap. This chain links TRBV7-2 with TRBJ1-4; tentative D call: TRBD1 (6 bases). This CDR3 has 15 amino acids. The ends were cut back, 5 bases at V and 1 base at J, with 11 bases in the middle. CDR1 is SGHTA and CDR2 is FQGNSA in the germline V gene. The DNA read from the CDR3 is TGTGCCAGCAGCGCAACAGGGTTAACTAATGAAAAA. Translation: CASSATGLTNEK. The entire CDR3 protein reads CASSATGLTNEKLFF.

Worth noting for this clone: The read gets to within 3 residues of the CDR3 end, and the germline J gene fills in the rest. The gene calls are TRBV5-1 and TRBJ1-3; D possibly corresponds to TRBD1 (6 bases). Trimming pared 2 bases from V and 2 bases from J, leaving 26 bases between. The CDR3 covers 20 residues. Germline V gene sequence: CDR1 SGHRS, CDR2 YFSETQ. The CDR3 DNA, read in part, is TGCGCCAGCAGCTTCGGAGACGCCTACAGGGTCGGACCCCCTGGAAACACC. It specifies CASSFGDAYRVGPPGNT. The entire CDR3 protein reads CASSFGDAYRVGPPGNTIYF.

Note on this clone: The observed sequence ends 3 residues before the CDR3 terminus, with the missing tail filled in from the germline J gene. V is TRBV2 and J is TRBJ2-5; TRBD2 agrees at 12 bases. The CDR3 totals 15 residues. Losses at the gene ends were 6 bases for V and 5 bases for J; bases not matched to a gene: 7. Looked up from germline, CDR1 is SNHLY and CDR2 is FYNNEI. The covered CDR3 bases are TGTGCCAGCAGAGCCGGGACTAGCGGGCTTGAGACC. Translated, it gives CASRAGTSGLET. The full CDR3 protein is CASRAGTSGLETQYF.

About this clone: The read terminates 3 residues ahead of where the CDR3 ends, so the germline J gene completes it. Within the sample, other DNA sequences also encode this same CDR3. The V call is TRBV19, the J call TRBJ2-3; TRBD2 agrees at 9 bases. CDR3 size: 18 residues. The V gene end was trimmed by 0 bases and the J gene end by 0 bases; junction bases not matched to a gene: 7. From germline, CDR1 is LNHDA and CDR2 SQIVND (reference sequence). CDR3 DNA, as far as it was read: TGTGCCAGTAGTATAGAACTGGCGGGGGGGCCTAGCACAGATACG. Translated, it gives CASSIELAGGPSTDT. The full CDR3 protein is CASSIELAGGPSTDTQYF. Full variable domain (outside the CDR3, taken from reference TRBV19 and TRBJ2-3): DGGITQSPKYLFRKEGQNVTLSCEQNLNHDAMYWYRQDPGQGLRLIYYSQIVNDFQKGDIAEGYSVSREKKESFPLTVTSAQKNPTAFYLCASSIELAGGPSTDTQYFGPGTRLTVL.

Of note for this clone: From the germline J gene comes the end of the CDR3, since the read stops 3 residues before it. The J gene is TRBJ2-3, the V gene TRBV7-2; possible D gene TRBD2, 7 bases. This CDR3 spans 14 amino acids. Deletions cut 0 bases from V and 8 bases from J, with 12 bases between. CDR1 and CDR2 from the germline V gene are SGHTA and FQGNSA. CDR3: CASSLAGGLRTQYF. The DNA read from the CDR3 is TGTGCCAGCAGCTTAGCGGGGGGGCTCCGTACG.

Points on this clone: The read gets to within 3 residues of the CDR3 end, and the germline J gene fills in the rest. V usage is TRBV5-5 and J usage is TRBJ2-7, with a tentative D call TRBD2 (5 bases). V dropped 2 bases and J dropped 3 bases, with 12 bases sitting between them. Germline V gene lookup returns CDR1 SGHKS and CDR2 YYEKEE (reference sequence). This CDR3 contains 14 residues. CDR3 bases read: TGTGCCAGCAGCTTTCTGAACGGGGACTACGAG. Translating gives CASSFLNGDYE. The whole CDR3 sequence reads CASSFLNGDYEQYF.

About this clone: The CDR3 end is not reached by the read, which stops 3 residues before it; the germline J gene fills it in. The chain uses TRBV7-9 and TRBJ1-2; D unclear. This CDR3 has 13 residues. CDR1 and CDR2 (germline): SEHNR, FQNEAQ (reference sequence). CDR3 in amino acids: CASNVAADWPYTF. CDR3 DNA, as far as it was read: TGTGCCAGCAACGTAGCGGCAGACTGGCCG.

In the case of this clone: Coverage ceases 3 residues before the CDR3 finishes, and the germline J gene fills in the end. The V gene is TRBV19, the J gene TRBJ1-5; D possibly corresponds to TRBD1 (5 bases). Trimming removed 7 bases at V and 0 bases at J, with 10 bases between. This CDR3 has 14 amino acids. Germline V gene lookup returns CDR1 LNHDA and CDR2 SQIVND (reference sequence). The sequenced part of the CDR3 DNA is TGTGCCAGTAAAATAGGGGATAGCAATCAGCCC. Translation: CASKIGDSNQP. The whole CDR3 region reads CASKIGDSNQPQHF. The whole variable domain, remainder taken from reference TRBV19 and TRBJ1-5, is DGGITQSPKYLFRKEGQNVTLSCEQNLNHDAMYWYRQDPGQGLRLIYYSQIVNDFQKGDIAEGYSVSREKKESFPLTVTSAQKNPTAFYLCASKIGDSNQPQHFGDGTRLSIL.

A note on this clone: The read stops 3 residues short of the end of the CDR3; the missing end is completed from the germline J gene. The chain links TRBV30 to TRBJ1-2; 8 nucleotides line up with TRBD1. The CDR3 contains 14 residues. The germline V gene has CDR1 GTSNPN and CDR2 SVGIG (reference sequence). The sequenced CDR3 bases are TGTGCCTGGAGTGTAAGGCAGGGGGCATACGAC. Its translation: CAWSVRQGAYD. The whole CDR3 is CAWSVRQGAYDYTF.

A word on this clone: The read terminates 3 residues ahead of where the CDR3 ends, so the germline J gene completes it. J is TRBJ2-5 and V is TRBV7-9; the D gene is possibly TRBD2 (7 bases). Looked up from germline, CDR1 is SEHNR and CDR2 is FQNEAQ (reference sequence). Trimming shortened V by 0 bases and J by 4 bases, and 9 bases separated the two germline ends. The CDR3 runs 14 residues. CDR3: CASSLAGGGETQYF. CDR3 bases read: TGTGCCAGCAGCTTAGCAGGGGGGGGAGAGACC.

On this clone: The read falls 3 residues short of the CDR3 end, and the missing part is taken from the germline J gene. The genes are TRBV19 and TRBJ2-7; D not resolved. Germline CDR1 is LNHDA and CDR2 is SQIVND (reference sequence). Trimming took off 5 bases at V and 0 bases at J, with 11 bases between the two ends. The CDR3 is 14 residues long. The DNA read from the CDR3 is TGTGCCAGTAGTCGCCTAACGAGCTCCTACGAG. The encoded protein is CASSRLTSSYE. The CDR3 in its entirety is CASSRLTSSYEQYF.

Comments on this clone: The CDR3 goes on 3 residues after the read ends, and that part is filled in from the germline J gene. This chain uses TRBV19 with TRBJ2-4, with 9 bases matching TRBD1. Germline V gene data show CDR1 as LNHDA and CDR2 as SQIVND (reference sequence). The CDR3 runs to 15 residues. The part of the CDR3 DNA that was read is TGTGCCAGTAGTCCGTGGACAGGGGATCACTATGGT. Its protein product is CASSPWTGDHYG. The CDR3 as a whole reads CASSPWTGDHYGQYF.

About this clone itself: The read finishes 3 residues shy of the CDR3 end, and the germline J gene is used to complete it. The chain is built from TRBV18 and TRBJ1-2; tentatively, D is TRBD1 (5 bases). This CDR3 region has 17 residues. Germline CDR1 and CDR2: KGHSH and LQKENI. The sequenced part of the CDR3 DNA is TGTGCCAGCTCACCCCCGTGGGGTCGGGGGGAGTACTACGAC. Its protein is CASSPPWGRGEYYD. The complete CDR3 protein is CASSPPWGRGEYYDYTF. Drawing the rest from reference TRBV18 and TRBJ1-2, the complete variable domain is NAGVMQNPRHLVRRRGQEARLRCSPMKGHSHVYWYRQLPEEGLKFMVYLQKENIIDESGMPKERFSAEFPKEGPSILRIQQVVRGDSAAYFCASSPPWGRGEYYDYTFGSGTRLTVV.

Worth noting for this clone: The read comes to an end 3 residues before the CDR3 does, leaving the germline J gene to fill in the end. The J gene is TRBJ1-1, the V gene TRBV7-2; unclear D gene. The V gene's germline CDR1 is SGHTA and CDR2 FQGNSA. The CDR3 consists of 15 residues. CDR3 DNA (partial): TGTGCCAGCAGCTTCGGCGACAAGAACACCGGGGAG. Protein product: CASSFGDKNTGE. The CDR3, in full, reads CASSFGDKNTGEAFF.